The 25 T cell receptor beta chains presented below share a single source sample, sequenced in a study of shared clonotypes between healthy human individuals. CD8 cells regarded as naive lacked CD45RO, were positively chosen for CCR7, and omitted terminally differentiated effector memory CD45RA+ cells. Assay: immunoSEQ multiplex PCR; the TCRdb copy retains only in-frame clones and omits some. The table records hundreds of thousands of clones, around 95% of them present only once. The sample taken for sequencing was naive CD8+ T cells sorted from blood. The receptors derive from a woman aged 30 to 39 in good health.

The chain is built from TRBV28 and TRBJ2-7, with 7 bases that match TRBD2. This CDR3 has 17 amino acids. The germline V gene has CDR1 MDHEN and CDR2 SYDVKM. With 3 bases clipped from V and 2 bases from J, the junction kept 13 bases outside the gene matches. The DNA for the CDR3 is TGTGCCAGCAGTTTTGAGGGATTTGGGCGGGAGCCCTACGAGCAGTACTTC. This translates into CASSFEGFGREPYEQYF.

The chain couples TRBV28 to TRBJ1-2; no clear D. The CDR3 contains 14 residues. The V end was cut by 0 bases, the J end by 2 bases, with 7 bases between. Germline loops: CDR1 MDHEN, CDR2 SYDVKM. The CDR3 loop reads CASSLWGENYGYTF. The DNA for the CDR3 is TGTGCCAGCAGTTTATGGGGAGAAAACTATGGCTACACCTTC.

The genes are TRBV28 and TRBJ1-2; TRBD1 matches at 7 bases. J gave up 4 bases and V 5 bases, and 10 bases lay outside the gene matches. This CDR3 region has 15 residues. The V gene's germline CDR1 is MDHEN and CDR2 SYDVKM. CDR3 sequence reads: CASSKLQGSSYGYTF. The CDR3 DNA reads TGTGCCAGCAGTAAGTTACAGGGGTCCAGCTATGGCTACACCTTC.

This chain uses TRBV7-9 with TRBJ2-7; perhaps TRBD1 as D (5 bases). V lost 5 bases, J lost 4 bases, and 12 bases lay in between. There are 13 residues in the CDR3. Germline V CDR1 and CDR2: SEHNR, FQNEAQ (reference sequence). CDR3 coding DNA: TGTGCCAGCAGCCAAGGGGTCTCTTACGAGCAGTACTTC. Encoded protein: CASSQGVSYEQYF. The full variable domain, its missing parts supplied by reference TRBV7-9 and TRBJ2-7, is DTGVSQNPRHKITKRGQNVTFRCDPISEHNRLYWYRQTLGQGPEFLTYFQNEAQLEKSRLLSDRFSAERPKGSFSTLEIQRTEQGDSAMYLCASSQGVSYEQYFGPGTRLTVT.

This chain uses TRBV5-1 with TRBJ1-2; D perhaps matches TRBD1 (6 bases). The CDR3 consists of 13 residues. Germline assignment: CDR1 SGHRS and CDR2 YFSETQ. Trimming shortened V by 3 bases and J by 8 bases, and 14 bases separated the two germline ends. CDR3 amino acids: CASSSTGSRGYTF. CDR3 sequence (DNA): TGCGCCAGCAGCTCAACAGGGAGTAGAGGCTACACCTTC.

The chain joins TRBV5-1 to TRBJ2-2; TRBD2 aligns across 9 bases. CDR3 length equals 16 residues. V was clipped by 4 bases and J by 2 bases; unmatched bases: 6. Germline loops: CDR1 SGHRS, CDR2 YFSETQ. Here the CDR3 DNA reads TGCGCCAGCAGCCCCCCTAGCGGGGAAAACACCGGGGAGCTGTTTTTT. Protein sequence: CASSPPSGENTGELFF.

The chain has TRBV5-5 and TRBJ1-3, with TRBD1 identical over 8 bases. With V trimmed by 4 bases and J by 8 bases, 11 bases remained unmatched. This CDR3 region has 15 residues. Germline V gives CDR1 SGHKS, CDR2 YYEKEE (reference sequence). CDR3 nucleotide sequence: TGTGCCAGCAGCCAACTGTCCGGACAGGGTGACACCATATATTTT. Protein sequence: CASSQLSGQGDTIYF.

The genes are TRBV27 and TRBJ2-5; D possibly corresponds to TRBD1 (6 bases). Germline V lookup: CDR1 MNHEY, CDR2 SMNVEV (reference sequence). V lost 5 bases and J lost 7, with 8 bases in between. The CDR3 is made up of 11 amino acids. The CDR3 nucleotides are TGTGCCAGCAGTAAACAGGGGACCCAGTACTTC. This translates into CASSKQGTQYF.

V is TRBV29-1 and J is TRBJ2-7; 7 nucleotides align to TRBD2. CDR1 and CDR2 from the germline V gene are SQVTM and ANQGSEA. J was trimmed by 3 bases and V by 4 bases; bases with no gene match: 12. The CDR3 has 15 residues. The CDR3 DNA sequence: TGCAGCGTTGCGGGGGGAAGGGGACCCAACTACGAGCAGTACTTC. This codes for CSVAGGRGPNYEQYF.

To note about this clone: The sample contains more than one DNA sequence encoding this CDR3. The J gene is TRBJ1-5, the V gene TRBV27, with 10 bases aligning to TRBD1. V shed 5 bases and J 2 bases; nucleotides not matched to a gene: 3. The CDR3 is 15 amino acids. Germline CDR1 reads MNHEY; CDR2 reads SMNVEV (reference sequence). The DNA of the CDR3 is TGTGCCAGCAGTCTCGGGACAGGGGGCAATCAGCCCCAGCATTTT. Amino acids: CASSLGTGGNQPQHF.

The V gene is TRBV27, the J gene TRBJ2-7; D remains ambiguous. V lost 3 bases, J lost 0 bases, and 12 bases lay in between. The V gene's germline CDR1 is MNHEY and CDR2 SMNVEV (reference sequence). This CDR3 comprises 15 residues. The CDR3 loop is CASSLSERPSYEQYF. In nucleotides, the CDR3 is TGTGCCAGCAGTTTGTCCGAGCGCCCCTCCTACGAGCAGTACTTC.

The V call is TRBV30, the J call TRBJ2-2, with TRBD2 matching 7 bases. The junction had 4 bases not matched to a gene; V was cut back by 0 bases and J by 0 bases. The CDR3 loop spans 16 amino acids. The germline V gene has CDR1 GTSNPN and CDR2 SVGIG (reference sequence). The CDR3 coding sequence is TGTGCCTGGAGTGTACTAGGACTAGCGAACACCGGGGAGCTGTTTTTT. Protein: CAWSVLGLANTGELFF.

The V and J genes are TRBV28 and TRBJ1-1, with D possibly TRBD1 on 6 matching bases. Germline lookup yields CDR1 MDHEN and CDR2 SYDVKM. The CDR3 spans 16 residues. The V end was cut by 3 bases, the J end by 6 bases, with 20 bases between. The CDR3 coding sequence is TGTGCCAGCAGTTTGGCTATCCGTCTACAGGGCTCTGAAGCTTTCTTT. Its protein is CASSLAIRLQGSEAFF.

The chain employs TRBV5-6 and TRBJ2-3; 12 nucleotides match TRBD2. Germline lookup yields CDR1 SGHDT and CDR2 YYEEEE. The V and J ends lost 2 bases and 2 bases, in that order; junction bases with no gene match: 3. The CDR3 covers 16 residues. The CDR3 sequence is CASSFRLAGATDTQYF. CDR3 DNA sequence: TGTGCCAGCAGCTTTAGACTAGCGGGAGCCACAGATACGCAGTATTTT.

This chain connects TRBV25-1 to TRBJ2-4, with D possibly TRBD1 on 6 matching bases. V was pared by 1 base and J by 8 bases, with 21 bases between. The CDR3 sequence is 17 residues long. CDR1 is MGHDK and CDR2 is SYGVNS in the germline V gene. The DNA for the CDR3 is TGTGCCAGCAGTGAATCATCAGGGGATGGTCGTGGGGACATTCAGTACTTC. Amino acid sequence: CASSESSGDGRGDIQYF. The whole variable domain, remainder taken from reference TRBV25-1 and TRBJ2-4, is EADIYQTPRYLVIGTGKKITLECSQTMGHDKMYWYQQDPGMELHLIHYSYGVNSTEKGDLSSESTVSRIRTEHFPLTLESARPSHTSQYLCASSESSGDGRGDIQYFGAGTRLSVL.

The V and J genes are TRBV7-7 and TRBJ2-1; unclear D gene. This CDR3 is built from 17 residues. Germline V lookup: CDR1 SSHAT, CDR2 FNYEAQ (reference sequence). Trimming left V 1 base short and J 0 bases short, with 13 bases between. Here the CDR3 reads CASSLGAPTSSYNEQFF. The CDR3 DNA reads TGTGCCAGCAGCTTAGGGGCGCCAACAAGCTCCTACAATGAGCAGTTCTTC.

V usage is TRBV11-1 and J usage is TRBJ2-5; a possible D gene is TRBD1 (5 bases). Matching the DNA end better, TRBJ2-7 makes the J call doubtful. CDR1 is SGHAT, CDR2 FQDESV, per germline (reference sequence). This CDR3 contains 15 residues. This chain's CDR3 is CASSFVGRGSYEQYF. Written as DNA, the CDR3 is TGTGCCAGCAGCTTCGTCGGTAGGGGCTCCTACGAGCAGTACTTC.

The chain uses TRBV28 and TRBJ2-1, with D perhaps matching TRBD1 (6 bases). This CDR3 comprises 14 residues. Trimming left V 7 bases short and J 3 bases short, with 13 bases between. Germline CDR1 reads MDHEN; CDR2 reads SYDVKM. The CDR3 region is CASTTRGFYNEQFF. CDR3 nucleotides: TGTGCCAGCACAACGAGGGGGTTCTACAATGAGCAGTTCTTC.

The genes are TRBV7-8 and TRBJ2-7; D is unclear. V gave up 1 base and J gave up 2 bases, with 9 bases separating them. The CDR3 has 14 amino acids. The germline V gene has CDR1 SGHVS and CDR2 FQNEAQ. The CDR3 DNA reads TGTGCCAGCAGCTTAGTTCTCTACCCCTACGAGCAGTACTTC. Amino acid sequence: CASSLVLYPYEQYF. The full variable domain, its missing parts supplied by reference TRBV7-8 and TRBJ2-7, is GAGVSQSPRYKVAKRGQDVALRCDPISGHVSLFWYQQALGQGPEFLTYFQNEAQLDKSGLPSDRFFAERPEGSVSTLKIQRTQQEDSAVYLCASSLVLYPYEQYFGPGTRLTVT.

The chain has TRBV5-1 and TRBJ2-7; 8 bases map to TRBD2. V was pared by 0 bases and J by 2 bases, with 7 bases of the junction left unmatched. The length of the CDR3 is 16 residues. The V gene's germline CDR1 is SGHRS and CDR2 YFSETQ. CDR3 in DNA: TGCGCCAGCAGCTTGGGGAGCGGGGGAACACCCTACGAGCAGTACTTC. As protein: CASSLGSGGTPYEQYF. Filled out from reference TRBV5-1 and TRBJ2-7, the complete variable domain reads KAGVTQTPRYLIKTRGQQVTLSCSPISGHRSVSWYQQTPGQGLQFLFEYFSETQRNKGNFPGRFSGRQFSNSRSEMNVSTLELGDSALYLCASSLGSGGTPYEQYFGPGTRLTVT.

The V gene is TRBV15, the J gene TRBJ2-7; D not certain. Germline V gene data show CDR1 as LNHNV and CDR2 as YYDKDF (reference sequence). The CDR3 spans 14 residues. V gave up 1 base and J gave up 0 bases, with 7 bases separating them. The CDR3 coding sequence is TGTGCCACCAGCAGAGCGGGCAGCTCCTACGAGCAGTACTTC. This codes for CATSRAGSSYEQYF.

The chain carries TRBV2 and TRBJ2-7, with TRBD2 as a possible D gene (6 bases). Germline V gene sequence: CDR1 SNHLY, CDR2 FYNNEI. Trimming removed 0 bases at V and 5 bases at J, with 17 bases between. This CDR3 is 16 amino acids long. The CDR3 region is CASSEARSGEADEQYF. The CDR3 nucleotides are TGTGCCAGCAGTGAAGCGAGATCGGGAGAAGCTGACGAGCAGTACTTC.

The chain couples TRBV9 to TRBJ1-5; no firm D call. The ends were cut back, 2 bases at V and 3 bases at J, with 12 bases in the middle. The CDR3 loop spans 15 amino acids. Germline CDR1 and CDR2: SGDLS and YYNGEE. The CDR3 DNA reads TGTGCCAGCAGCGTCGGTAATAACCTCAATCAGCCCCAGCATTTT. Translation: CASSVGNNLNQPQHF.

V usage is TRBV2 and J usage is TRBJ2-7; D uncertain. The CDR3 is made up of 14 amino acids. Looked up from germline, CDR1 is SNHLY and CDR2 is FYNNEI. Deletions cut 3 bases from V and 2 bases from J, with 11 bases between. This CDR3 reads CASSDRVPPYEQYF. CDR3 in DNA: TGTGCCAGCAGTGACCGAGTACCTCCCTACGAGCAGTACTTC. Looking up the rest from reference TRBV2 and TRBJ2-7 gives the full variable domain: EPEVTQTPSHQVTQMGQEVILRCVPISNHLYFYWYRQILGQKVEFLVSFYNNEISEKSEIFDDQFSVERPDGSNFTLKIRSTKLEDSAMYFCASSDRVPPYEQYFGPGTRLTVT.

CDR3 protein: CASSLGFKQRETQYF. CDR3 in DNA: TGTGCCAGCAGCTTAGGTTTTAAACAGCGAGAGACCCAGTACTTC. This rearrangement joins TRBV7-9 to TRBJ2-5; no firm D call. This CDR3 spans 15 amino acids. The germline V gene has CDR1 SEHNR and CDR2 FQNEAQ (reference sequence). Trimming left V 1 base short and J 4 bases short, with 13 bases between.